Listed here are 29 T cell receptor beta chains from one sample, sequenced in a study of glioma-infiltrating T cells. TCR alpha and beta CDR3 regions were amplified from RNA using iRepertoire nested multiplex PCR. TCRdb itself ran the multiplex PCR reads through MiXCR, one entry per CDR3 protein. This sample has roughly 100,000 distinct CDR3 sequences, with under 30% found just once. Sequencing was performed on glioma tissue, nonneoplastic brain tissue, or PBMCs (not recorded which). All receptors come from a human donor with low-grade glioma or glioblastoma, undergoing nonglioma brain surgery, or in good health (not recorded which).

As to this clonotype: This may stem from a read error, because a much larger clone lies one nucleotide away. The chain combines TRBV7-9 with TRBJ1-1, with D unresolved. V was shortened by 5 bases and J by 9 bases, with 16 bases between the two germline ends. CDR1 is SEHNR, CDR2 FQNEAQ, per germline (reference sequence). This CDR3 has 13 residues. The CDR3 sequence is CASSEYTGNQAFF. CDR3 in DNA: TGTGCCAGCAGCGAGTATACCGGGAATCAAGCTTTCTTT.

The table lists this clonotype with many counts. The chain has TRBV28 and TRBJ1-1; perhaps TRBD1 as D (5 bases). Germline V CDR1 and CDR2: MDHEN, SYDVKM. The CDR3 length is 15 residues. The V gene lost 6 bases and the J gene lost 0 bases, with 14 bases spanning the gap. The CDR3 DNA sequence: TGTGCCAGCAGCCTTGGGGCGCGCATGAACACTGAAGCTTTCTTT. It codes for CASSLGARMNTEAFF. Combining the CDR3 with reference TRBV28 and TRBJ1-1 gives the whole variable domain DVKVTQSSRYLVKRTGEKVFLECVQDMDHENMFWYRQDPGLGLRLIYFSYDVKMKEKGDIPEGYSVSREKKERFSLILESASTNQTSMYLCASSLGARMNTEAFFGQGTRLTVV.

As to this clonotype: The DNA is left out, because the CDR3 cannot be placed on it with certainty; the CDR3 is given as TCRdb lists it. The chain recombines TRBV7-2 with TRBJ2-7; the D call in the table, TRBD1, was not verified against the DNA. The CDR3 adds up to 21 amino acids, both ends counted. CDR1 is SGHTA, CDR2 FQGNSA, per germline. CDR3 residues: CASSFYICSATPRRVSSEQYF.

This clonotype was counted between two and nine times. The chain carries TRBV7-9 and TRBJ1-6; D call uncertain. Germline V lookup: CDR1 SEHNR, CDR2 FQNEAQ (reference sequence). CDR3 size: 13 residues. Trimming cost V 2 bases and J 5 bases, with 4 bases left between them. The DNA for the CDR3 is TGTGCCAGCAGCTTACTAGATAATTCACCCCTCCACTTT. This translates into CASSLLDNSPLHF. The complete variable domain, with remaining parts taken from reference TRBV7-9 and TRBJ1-6, reads DTGVSQNPRHKITKRGQNVTFRCDPISEHNRLYWYRQTLGQGPEFLTYFQNEAQLEKSRLLSDRFSAERPKGSFSTLEIQRTEQGDSAMYLCASSLLDNSPLHFGNGTRLTVT.

With respect to this clonotype: A much larger clone differs by one base, so this may be a read error. The V call is TRBV7-2, the J call TRBJ2-5; D may be TRBD2 (6 bases). The V and J ends lost 7 bases and 2 bases respectively, with 11 bases between them. Germline loops: CDR1 SGHTA, CDR2 FQGNSA. The CDR3 is 13 residues long. This CDR3 is CASNRDLQETQYF. The DNA of the CDR3 is TGTGCCAGCAACCGGGACTTACAAGAGACCCAGTACTTC.

This clonotype was observed at least ten times. An end of the junction differs from the germline gene, which may be a read error. The chain uses TRBV11-2 and TRBJ2-5, with 7 bases identical to TRBD1. This CDR3 is built from 16 residues. Germline V gene lookup returns CDR1 SGHAT and CDR2 FQNNGV. The CDR3 loop is CASTLQGQVLGETQYF. For the CDR3, the DNA is TGTGCCAGCACCTTACAAGGACAGGTCCTGGGGGAGACCCAGTACTTC. The full variable domain, with the rest looked up from reference TRBV11-2 and TRBJ2-5, is EAGVAQSPRYKIIEKRQSVAFWCNPISGHATLYWYQQILGQGPKLLIQFQNNGVVDDSQLPKDRFSAERLKGVDSTLKIQPAKLEDSAVYLCASTLQGQVLGETQYFGPGTRLLVL.

This chain joins TRBV18 and TRBJ1-2, with 7 positions matching TRBD1. V lost 9 bases to trimming and J lost 6 bases; unmatched junction nucleotides: 7. Germline loops: CDR1 KGHSH, CDR2 LQKENI. CDR3 size: 12 residues. CDR3 sequence: CASFTGENGYTF. CDR3 sequence (DNA): TGTGCCAGTTTTACAGGGGAAAATGGCTACACCTTC.

There are many counts of this clonotype. V is TRBV4-3 and J is TRBJ2-1; possible D gene TRBD2, 7 bases. The V end was cut by 0 bases, the J end by 8 bases, with 17 bases between. Germline V gives CDR1 LGHNA, CDR2 YSLEER. CDR3 length: 16 residues. Written as DNA, the CDR3 is TGCGCCAGCAGCCAAGAAAGAGGGGGGGGCCGGGATGAGCAGTTCTTC. Translation gives CASSQERGGGRDEQFF.

This clonotype was detected only a few times. The junction and the germline gene differ at one end; a read error may be behind it. The chain carries TRBV12-3 or TRBV12-4 and TRBJ2-3; 10 nucleotides match TRBD2. The CDR3 is 15 amino acids. The CDR3 nucleotides are TGTGCCAGCAGTGTAGCGGGGGGCGTAGCAGATACGCAGTATTTT. Amino acids: CASSVAGGVADTQYF.

This clonotype came up many times. In nucleotides, the CDR3 is TGTGCCAGCAGTGTGGGTCCAGAAGGCTACACCTTC. Amino acids: CASSVGPEGYTF. The chain recombines TRBV2 with TRBJ1-2; D unclear. The ends were cut back, 4 bases at V and 8 bases at J, with 11 bases in the middle. Germline V gives CDR1 SNHLY, CDR2 FYNNEI. CDR3 length equals 12 residues. Full variable domain (rest looked up from reference TRBV2 and TRBJ1-2): EPEVTQTPSHQVTQMGQEVILRCVPISNHLYFYWYRQILGQKVEFLVSFYNNEISEKSEIFDDQFSVERPDGSNFTLKIRSTKLEDSAMYFCASSVGPEGYTFGSGTRLTVV.

Worth noting for this clonotype: A much larger clone is a single base away; this may be a read error. The V call is TRBV2, the J call TRBJ1-2, with 10 nucleotides matching TRBD1. The CDR3 has 15 amino acids. CDR1 SNHLY and CDR2 FYNNEI come from the germline V gene. CDR3 nucleotides: TGTTCCAGCAACACCGGGACAGGGGAACGGTATGGCTACACCTTC. It is translated as CSSNTGTGERYGYTF. Using reference TRBV2 and TRBJ1-2 for the parts outside the CDR3, the full variable domain is EPEVTQTPSHQVTQMGQEVILRCVPISNHLYFYWYRQILGQKVEFLVSFYNNEISEKSEIFDDQFSVERPDGSNFTLKIRSTKLEDSAMYFCSSNTGTGERYGYTFGSGTRLTVV.

This clonotype was detected ten times or more. The DNA of the CDR3 is TGTGCCAGTAGCCGGGACAGGGGTTACAATGAGCAGTTCTTC. Translation: CASSRDRGYNEQFF. The chain links TRBV19 to TRBJ2-1, with 10 positions matching TRBD1. The CDR3 totals 14 residues. In germline, CDR1 is LNHDA, CDR2 SQIVND (reference sequence). V lost 6 bases to trimming and J lost 4 bases; unmatched junction nucleotides: 3.

Comment on this clonotype: Given a much more abundant clone one base away, this may be a read error. The chain couples TRBV28 to TRBJ1-4, with D hard to call. There are 18 residues in the CDR3. Looked up from germline, CDR1 is MDHEN and CDR2 is SYDVKM. Trimming pared 3 bases from V and 0 bases from J, leaving 17 bases between. The CDR3: CASSFVGTGVTTNEKLFF. The DNA for the CDR3 is TGTGCCAGCAGTTTCGTGGGAACCGGGGTCACAACTAATGAAAAACTGTTTTTT.

This clonotype was counted at least ten times. This rearrangement joins TRBV20-1 to TRBJ2-1; D unclear. There are 10 residues in the CDR3. V gave up 3 bases and J gave up 3 bases, with 0 bases separating them. CDR1 and CDR2 from the germline V gene are DFQATT and SNEGSKA (reference sequence). CDR3 in amino acids: CSASYNEQFF. In nucleotides, the CDR3 is TGCAGTGCTAGCTACAATGAGCAGTTCTTC.

Comment on this clonotype: A read error may explain this, as a much larger clone is one base away. The chain combines TRBV6-2 or TRBV6-3 with TRBJ2-1; 9 bases map to TRBD1. Per germline, CDR1 MNHEY and CDR2 SVGEGT. The J segment lost 5 bases and the V segment lost 9 bases, leaving 14 bases of the junction unmatched. The CDR3 has 16 amino acids. DNA of the CDR3: TGTGCCAGGTCCCTTTATCCGGGACAGGGCAACAATGAGCAGTTCTTC. Protein: CARSLYPGQGNNEQFF.

This clonotype was seen repeatedly, ten times or more. The chain links TRBV20-1 to TRBJ1-1; D unclear. The CDR3 runs to 11 residues. Germline V gene sequence: CDR1 DFQATT, CDR2 SNEGSKA (reference sequence). Trimming left V 6 bases short and J 4 bases short, with 9 bases between. CDR3 residues: CSATTSTEAFF. CDR3 nucleotides: TGCAGTGCCACGACAAGCACTGAAGCTTTCTTT.

In this sample, this clonotype turned up many times. This chain links TRBV7-2 with TRBJ2-5; D unresolved. CDR1 and CDR2 from the germline V gene are SGHTA and FQGNSA. Trimming took off 5 bases at V and 0 bases at J, with 10 bases between the two ends. The CDR3 runs to 14 residues. The CDR3 DNA reads as TGTGCCAGCAGCCCACGGCAGTACCAAGAGACCCAGTACTTC. Protein product: CASSPRQYQETQYF.

This clonotype has at least ten counts. V gene TRBV20-1 combines with J gene TRBJ2-7, with 7 bases aligning to TRBD1. From germline, CDR1 is DFQATT and CDR2 SNEGSKA (reference sequence). This CDR3 has 13 amino acids. V dropped 5 bases and J dropped 0; count of bases not matched to a gene: 4. The CDR3 is CSALHRGSYEQYF. Written as DNA, the CDR3 is TGCAGTGCTTTACACAGGGGCTCCTACGAGCAGTACTTC.

Ten or more counts support this clonotype. The rearrangement joins TRBV28 to TRBJ1-6, with D uncertain. The CDR3 is 13 residues long. CDR1 and CDR2 from the germline V gene are MDHEN and SYDVKM. Trimming removed 5 bases at V and 10 bases at J, with 12 bases between. CDR3 sequence (DNA): TGTGCCAGCAGTGACGTTTGGAAATCACCCCTCCACTTT. Residues: CASSDVWKSPLHF.

The J gene is TRBJ1-1, the V gene TRBV5-5; 7 bases align to TRBD1. The CDR3 has 14 amino acids. V was clipped by 3 bases and J by 2 bases; unmatched bases: 4. Germline V lookup: CDR1 SGHKS, CDR2 YYEKEE (reference sequence). The CDR3 reads CASSWGQFNTEAFF. CDR3 bases: TGTGCCAGCAGCTGGGGACAGTTTAACACTGAAGCTTTCTTT.

This clonotype was counted many times. The chain has TRBV6-2 or TRBV6-3 and TRBJ2-2; 9 bases align to TRBD1. Germline V gene sequence: CDR1 MNHEY, CDR2 SVGEGT. Losses at the gene ends were 6 bases for V and 3 bases for J; bases not matched to a gene: 2. The CDR3 runs to 14 residues. This chain's CDR3 is CASRRTGDTGELFF. Here the CDR3 DNA reads TGTGCCAGCAGGCGGACAGGGGACACCGGGGAGCTGTTTTTT.

This clonotype was counted only a few times. This chain joins TRBV11-2 and TRBJ2-3; 11 bases are a match to TRBD2. CDR1 is SGHAT, CDR2 FQNNGV, per germline. Germline trimming cut 5 bases from V and 3 bases from J; bases unmatched to any gene: 7. This CDR3 is built from 16 residues. The CDR3 bases are TGTGCCAGCAGCAGGACTAGCGGGTATCCAACAGATACGCAGTATTTT. Translating it yields CASSRTSGYPTDTQYF.

A note on this clonotype: Being one base from a much bigger clone, this may be a read error. The chain is built from TRBV20-1 and TRBJ1-1, with 9 positions matching TRBD1. The junction had 5 bases not matched to a gene; V was cut back by 8 bases and J by 7 bases. Germline V gives CDR1 DFQATT, CDR2 SNEGSKA (reference sequence). There are 11 residues in the CDR3. The CDR3 nucleotides read TGCAGTCCCGGACAGGGGATTGAAGCTTTCTTT. It specifies CSPGQGIEAFF.

As concerns this clonotype: This clone may be a read error of a much larger clone one base away. For the CDR3, the DNA is TGCGCCAGCAGCCAAGAAGGGGGCAATGAGGAGTTCTTC. This translates into CASSQEGGNEEFF. V usage is TRBV4-1 and J usage is TRBJ2-1, with TRBD1 matching over 7 bases. Germline V lookup: CDR1 MGHRA, CDR2 YSYEKL. This CDR3 spans 13 amino acids.

This clonotype was counted many times. The chain combines TRBV18 with TRBJ1-5; TRBD1 matches 8 bases. V was clipped by 3 bases and J by 1 base; unmatched bases: 5. The CDR3 spans 16 residues. Germline V gene data show CDR1 as KGHSH and CDR2 as LQKENI. The CDR3: CASSPQQGGSNQPQHF. DNA of the CDR3: TGTGCCAGCTCACCCCAACAGGGGGGAAGCAATCAGCCCCAGCATTTT.

The V call is TRBV5-6, the J call TRBJ2-1; 7 nucleotides line up with TRBD1. The V gene's germline CDR1 is SGHDT and CDR2 YYEEEE. The trim removed 4 bases at V and 10 bases at J, leaving 11 bases unmatched. This CDR3 is 14 amino acids long. CDR3 nucleotide sequence: TGTGCCAGCAGCGTTGGCAGACAGGGTTACGAGCAGTTCTTC. This codes for CASSVGRQGYEQFF.

This clonotype came up many times. This chain links TRBV28 with TRBJ2-7, with D possibly TRBD2 on 5 matching bases. From germline, CDR1 is MDHEN and CDR2 SYDVKM. The CDR3 has 13 residues. The V and J ends lost 2 bases and 12 bases respectively, with 17 bases between them. DNA for the CDR3: TGTGCCAGCAGTTTAGAGGGAGCTGCTGGGCTGTACTTC. Its translation: CASSLEGAAGLYF.

This clonotype was counted at least ten times. This rearrangement joins TRBV12-3 or TRBV12-4 to TRBJ1-6, with no clear D. Trimming shortened V by 10 bases and J by 3 bases, and 10 bases separated the two germline ends. CDR3 length: 13 residues. DNA of the CDR3: TGTGCCACCTCAACGCTCTATAATTCACCCCTCCACTTT. Amino acid sequence: CATSTLYNSPLHF.

With regard to this clonotype: A much bigger clone sits one base away, suggesting this may be a read error. The V and J genes are TRBV6-1 and TRBJ2-5, with D unclear. The CDR3 has 11 residues. Per the germline V gene, CDR1 is MNHNS and CDR2 is SASEGT. CDR3 sequence: CAISDLSAQYF. CDR3 nucleotides: TGTGCCATCAGTGATCTTAGTGCCCAGTACTTC.